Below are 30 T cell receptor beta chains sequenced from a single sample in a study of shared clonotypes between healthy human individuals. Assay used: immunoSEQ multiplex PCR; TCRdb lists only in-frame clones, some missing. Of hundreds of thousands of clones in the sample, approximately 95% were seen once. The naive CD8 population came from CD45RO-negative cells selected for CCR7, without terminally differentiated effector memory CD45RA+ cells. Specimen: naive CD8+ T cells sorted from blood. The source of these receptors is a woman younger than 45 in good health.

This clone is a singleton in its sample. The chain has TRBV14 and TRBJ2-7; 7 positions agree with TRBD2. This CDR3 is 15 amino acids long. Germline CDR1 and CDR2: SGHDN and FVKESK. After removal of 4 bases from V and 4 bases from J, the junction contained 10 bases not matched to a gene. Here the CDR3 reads CASSLGEGLFYEQYF. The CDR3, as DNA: TGTGCCAGCAGCCTGGGGGAGGGACTCTTTTACGAGCAGTACTTC.

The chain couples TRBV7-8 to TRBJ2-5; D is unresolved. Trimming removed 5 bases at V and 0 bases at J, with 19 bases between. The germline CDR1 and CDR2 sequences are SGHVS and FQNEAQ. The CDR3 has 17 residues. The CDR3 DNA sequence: TGTGCCAGCAGCCCTCGAGCAGCTGACCGGTACCAAGAGACCCAGTACTTC. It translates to CASSPRAADRYQETQYF.

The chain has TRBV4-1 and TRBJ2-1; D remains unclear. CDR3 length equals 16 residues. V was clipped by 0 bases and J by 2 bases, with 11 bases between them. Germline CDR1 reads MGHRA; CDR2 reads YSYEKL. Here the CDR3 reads CASSQDALGAYNEQFF. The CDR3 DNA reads TGCGCCAGCAGCCAAGATGCCTTAGGAGCCTACAATGAGCAGTTCTTC.

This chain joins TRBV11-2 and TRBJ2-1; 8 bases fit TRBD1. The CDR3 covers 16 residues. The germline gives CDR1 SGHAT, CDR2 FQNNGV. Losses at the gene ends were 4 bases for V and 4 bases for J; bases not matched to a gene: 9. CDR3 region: CASSWGWTGPYNEQFF. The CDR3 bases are TGTGCCAGCAGCTGGGGGTGGACAGGGCCGTACAATGAGCAGTTCTTC.

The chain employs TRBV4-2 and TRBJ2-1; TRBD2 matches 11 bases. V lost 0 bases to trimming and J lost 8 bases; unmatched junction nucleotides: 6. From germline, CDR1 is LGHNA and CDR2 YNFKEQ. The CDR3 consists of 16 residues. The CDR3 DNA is TGTGCCAGCAGCCAAGAGACTAGCGGGAATCTCTATGAGCAGTTCTTC. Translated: CASSQETSGNLYEQFF.

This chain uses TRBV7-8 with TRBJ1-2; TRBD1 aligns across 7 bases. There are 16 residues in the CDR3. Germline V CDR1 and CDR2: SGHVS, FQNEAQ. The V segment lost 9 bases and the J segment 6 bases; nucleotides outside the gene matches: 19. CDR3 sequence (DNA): TGTGCCAGTGGATCGACAGGGCCCGTTGCTTTGGATGGCTACACCTTC. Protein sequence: CASGSTGPVALDGYTF.

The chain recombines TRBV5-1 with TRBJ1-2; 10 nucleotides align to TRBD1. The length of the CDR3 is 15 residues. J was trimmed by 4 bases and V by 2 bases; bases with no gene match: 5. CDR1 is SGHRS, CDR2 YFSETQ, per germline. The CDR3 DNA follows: TGCGCCAGCAGCTTTGGGGACAGGGGTGCCTATGGCTACACCTTC. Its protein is CASSFGDRGAYGYTF. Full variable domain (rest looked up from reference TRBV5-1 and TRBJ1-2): KAGVTQTPRYLIKTRGQQVTLSCSPISGHRSVSWYQQTPGQGLQFLFEYFSETQRNKGNFPGRFSGRQFSNSRSEMNVSTLELGDSALYLCASSFGDRGAYGYTFGSGTRLTVV.

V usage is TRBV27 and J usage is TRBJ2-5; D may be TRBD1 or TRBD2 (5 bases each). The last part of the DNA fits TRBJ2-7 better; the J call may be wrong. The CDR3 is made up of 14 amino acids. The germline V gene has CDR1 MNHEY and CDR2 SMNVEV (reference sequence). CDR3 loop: CASSHRDGYYEQYF. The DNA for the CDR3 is TGTGCCAGCAGTCACCGGGACGGCTACTACGAGCAGTACTTC.

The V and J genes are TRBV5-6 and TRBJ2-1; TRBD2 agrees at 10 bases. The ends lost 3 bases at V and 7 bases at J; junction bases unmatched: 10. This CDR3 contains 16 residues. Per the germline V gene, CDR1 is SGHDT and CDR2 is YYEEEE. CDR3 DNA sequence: TGTGCCAGCAGCTCGGGGGTACTAGCGGGATTAAATGAGCAGTTCTTC. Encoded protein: CASSSGVLAGLNEQFF.

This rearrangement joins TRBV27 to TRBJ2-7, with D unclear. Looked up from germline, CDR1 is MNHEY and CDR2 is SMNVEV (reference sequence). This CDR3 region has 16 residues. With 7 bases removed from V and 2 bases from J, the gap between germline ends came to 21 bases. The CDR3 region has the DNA TGTGCCAGCAACAGCCACCCCACCGGCGCCACCTACGAGCAGTACTTC. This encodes CASNSHPTGATYEQYF.

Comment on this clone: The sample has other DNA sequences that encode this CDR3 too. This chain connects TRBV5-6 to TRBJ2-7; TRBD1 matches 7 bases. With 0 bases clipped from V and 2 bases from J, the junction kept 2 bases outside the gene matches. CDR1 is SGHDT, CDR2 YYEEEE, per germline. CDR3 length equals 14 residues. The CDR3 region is CASSLGQGAYEQYF. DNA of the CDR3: TGTGCCAGCAGCTTGGGACAGGGAGCCTACGAGCAGTACTTC.

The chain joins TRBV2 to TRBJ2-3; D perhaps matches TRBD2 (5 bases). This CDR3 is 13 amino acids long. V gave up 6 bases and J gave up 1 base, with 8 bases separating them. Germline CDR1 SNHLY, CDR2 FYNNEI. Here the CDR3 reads CASSGLRTDTQYF. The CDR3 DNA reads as TGTGCCAGCAGCGGACTCCGCACAGATACGCAGTATTTT.

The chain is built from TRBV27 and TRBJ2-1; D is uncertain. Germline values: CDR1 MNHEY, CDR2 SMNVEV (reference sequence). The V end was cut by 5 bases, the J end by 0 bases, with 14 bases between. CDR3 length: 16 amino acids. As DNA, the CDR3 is TGTGCCAGCAGTCTTTACCGGATGAGCTCCTACAATGAGCAGTTCTTC. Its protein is CASSLYRMSSYNEQFF.

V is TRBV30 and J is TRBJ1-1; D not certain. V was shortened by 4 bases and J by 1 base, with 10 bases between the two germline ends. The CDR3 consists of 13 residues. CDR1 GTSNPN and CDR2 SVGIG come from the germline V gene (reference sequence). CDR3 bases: TGTGCCTGGAAAGATTGGGGGAACACTGAAGCTTTCTTT. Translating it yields CAWKDWGNTEAFF.

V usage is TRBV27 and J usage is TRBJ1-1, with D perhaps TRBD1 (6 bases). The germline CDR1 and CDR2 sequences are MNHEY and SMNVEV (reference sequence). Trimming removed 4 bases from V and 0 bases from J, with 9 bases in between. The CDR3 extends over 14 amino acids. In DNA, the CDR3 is TGTGCCAGCAGTTGGGGGGGGCTGAACACTGAAGCTTTCTTT. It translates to CASSWGGLNTEAFF.

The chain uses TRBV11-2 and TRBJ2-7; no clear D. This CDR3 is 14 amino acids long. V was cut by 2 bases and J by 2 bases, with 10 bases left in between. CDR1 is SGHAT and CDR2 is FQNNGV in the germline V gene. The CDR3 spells CASSLLAPTYEQYF. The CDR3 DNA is TGTGCCAGCAGCTTATTGGCGCCGACCTACGAGCAGTACTTC.

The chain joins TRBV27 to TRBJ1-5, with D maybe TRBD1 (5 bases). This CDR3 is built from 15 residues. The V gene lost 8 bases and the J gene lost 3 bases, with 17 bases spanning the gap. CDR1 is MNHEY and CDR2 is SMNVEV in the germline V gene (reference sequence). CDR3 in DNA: TGTGCCAGCTGCTTGGGGCCCGGGTCCAATCAGCCCCAGCATTTT. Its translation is CASCLGPGSNQPQHF.

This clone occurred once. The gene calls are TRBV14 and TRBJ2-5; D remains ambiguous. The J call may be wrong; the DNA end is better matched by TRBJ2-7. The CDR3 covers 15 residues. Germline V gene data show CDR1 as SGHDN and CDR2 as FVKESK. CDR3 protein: CASSQAPYGPYEQYF. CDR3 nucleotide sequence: TGTGCCAGCAGCCAAGCACCTTACGGCCCTTACGAGCAGTACTTC.

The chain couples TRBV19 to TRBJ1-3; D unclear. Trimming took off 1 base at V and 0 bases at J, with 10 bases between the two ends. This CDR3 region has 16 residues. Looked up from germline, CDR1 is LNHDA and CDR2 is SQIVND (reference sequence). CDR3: CASSIAGGGSGNTIYF. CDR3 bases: TGTGCCAGTAGTATAGCTGGAGGCGGCTCTGGAAACACCATATATTTT.

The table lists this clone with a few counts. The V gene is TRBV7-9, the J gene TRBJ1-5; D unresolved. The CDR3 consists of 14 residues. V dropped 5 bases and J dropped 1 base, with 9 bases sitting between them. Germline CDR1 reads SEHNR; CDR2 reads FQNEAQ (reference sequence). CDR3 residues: CASSPLSSNQPQHF. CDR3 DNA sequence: TGTGCCAGCAGCCCTCTCTCCAGCAATCAGCCCCAGCATTTT.

This CDR3 reads CASSDADKTAYEQYF. CDR3 nucleotide sequence: TGTGCCAGCAGTGATGCCGACAAGACTGCCTACGAGCAGTACTTC. The chain employs TRBV6-4 and TRBJ2-7; no firm D call. V dropped 3 bases and J dropped 2 bases, with 14 bases sitting between them. This CDR3 has 15 amino acids. Germline-derived CDR1 and CDR2 are MRHNA and SNTAGT.

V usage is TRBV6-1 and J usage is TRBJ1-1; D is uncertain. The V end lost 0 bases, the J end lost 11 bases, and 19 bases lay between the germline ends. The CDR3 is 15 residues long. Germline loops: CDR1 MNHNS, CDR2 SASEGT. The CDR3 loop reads CASSEALAPTNRAFF. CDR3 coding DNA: TGTGCCAGCAGTGAAGCGCTGGCACCTACGAACCGGGCTTTCTTT.

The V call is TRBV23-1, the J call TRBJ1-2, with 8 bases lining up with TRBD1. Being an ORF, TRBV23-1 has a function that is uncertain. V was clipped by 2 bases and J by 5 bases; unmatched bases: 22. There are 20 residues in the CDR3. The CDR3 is CASSQPKNQSGGTGRYGYTF. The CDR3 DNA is TGCGCCAGCAGTCAACCGAAAAACCAATCGGGAGGGACAGGACGGTATGGCTACACCTTC.

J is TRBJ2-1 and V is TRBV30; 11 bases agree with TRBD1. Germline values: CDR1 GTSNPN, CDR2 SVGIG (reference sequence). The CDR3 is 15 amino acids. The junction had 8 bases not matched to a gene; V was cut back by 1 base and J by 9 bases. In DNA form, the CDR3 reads TGTGCCTGGAGTGAAGGGACAGGGGGGAATGGTGAGCAGTTCTTC. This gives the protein CAWSEGTGGNGEQFF.

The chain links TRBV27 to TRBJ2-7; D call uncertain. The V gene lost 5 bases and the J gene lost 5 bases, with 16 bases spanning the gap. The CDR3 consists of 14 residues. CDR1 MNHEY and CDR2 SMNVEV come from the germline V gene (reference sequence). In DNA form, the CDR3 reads TGTGCCAGCAGTCCGTATCAAACCTTCCACGAGCAGTACTTC. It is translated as CASSPYQTFHEQYF.

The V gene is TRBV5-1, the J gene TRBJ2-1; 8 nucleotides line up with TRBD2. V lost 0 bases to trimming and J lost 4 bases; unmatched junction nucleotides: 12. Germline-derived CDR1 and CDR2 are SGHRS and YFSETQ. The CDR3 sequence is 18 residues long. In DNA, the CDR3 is TGCGCCAGCAGCTTGGTTTCGGTAAGCGGGAGTAGGTACAATGAGCAGTTCTTC. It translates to CASSLVSVSGSRYNEQFF.

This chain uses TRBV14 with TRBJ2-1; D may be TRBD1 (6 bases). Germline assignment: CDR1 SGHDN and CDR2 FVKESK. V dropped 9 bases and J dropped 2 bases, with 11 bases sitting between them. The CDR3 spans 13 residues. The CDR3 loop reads CASKTGTYNEQFF. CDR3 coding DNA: TGTGCCAGTAAGACAGGTACCTACAATGAGCAGTTCTTC.

The CDR3 here is CASSGDRGPGEAFF. The CDR3 DNA reads TGTGCCAGCAGCGGGGACAGGGGGCCGGGTGAAGCTTTCTTT. The V gene is TRBV7-3, the J gene TRBJ1-1; TRBD1 aligns across 12 bases. This CDR3 region has 14 residues. The J segment lost 7 bases and the V segment lost 5 bases, leaving 5 bases of the junction unmatched. From germline, CDR1 is SGHTA and CDR2 FQGTGA.

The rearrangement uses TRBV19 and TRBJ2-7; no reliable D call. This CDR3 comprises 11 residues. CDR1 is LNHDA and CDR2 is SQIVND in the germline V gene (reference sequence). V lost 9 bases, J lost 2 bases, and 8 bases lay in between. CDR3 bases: TGTGCCAGCGGCGCAACCTACGAGCAGTACTTC. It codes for CASGATYEQYF.

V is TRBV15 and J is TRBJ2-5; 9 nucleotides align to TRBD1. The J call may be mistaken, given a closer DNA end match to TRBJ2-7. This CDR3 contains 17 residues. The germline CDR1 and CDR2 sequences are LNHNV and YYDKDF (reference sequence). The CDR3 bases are TGTGCCACCAGCAGAGACGTTGGGACAGGGTATGCCTACGAGCAGTACTTC. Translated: CATSRDVGTGYAYEQYF.